The clone carrying this T cell receptor beta chain has ten or more counts. Its antigen is as yet unknown. The data were obtained in a study of early T cells in non-severe SARS-CoV-2 infection. Study details: From unsorted whole blood, bulk RNA was sequenced, and the chains remained unpaired.

Individual cDNA molecules each received unique molecular identifiers attached to them. MiXCR was run by TCRdb on the 5' RACE reads, yielding one entry per CDR3 protein. The sample includes roughly 38,000 distinct CDR3 sequences, 4.5% to 7.5% of them seen just once. Study-level results: VDJdb matching skewed toward anti-spike CD8 responses, missing private and CD4 specificities.

The clonotype originates from an adult who was a healthcare worker with PCR-confirmed SARS-CoV-2 infection or an uninfected control (not recorded which). What was sequenced was whole blood.

CDR3 bases: TGTGCCAGTAGTCGAGGCGGACCCAGCTCCTACGAGCAGTACTTC. This encodes CASSRGGPSSYEQYF. V gene TRBV19 combines with J gene TRBJ2-7, with D unresolved. The germline V and J ends were trimmed by 5 bases and 0 bases, with 14 bases remaining between them. CDR1 LNHDA and CDR2 SQIVND come from the germline V gene (reference sequence). The CDR3 consists of 15 residues.